This TCR beta chain was identified in a study of T cell responses to AZD1222 COVID-19 vaccine. Study context: Second-dose groups at about 4 or about 12 weeks were pooled.

General observations from the study: Donors were chiefly white British, with a greater number of females, and clonal diversity was perhaps underestimated. Seropositive at baseline were only six AZD1222 recipients. Of spike-specific TCRs, nearly half reportedly target regions left unmutated in variants.

Data came from immunoSEQ multiplex PCR; TCRdb stores just in-frame clones and leaves some out. Found here are around 130,000 clones, over 90% of them singletons; the top ten hold approximately 6.3%. Concerning this clone itself: Antigen unknown.

Sample: peripheral blood, taken on day 0 of AZD1222 vaccination. The source is an adult in good health.

CDR3 DNA: TGTGCCAGCAGCGTGACAGGGGGCACAGATACGCAGTATTTT. It specifies CASSVTGGTDTQYF. The chain employs TRBV5-4 and TRBJ2-3, with 8 bases identical to TRBD1. The CDR3 contains 14 residues. V shed 4 bases, J shed 1 base, and the junction held 2 bases outside the gene matches. Germline lookup yields CDR1 SGHNT and CDR2 YYREEE (reference sequence).